Described below is a single TCR beta chain sequence and its context. The sample belongs to a study of blood T cell repertoires in COVID-19. Trimming took 4 bases from V and 10 from J, leaving 11 bases between them. The CDR3 covers 12 residues. Germline values: CDR1 SGHTA, CDR2 FQGTGA. Repertoires were generated with immunoSEQ multiplex PCR, while TCRdb's copy carries only in-frame clones and drops some. The table shows about 480,000 clones, with roughly 91% occurring only once. The sequence was collected from a woman in her 30s with acute or convalescent COVID-19. Input material: peripheral blood. The J gene is TRBJ2-1, the V gene TRBV7-3; perhaps TRBD2 as D (6 bases). Written as DNA, the CDR3 is TGTGCCAGCAGCTCTAGTAGCGGAGAGCAGTTCTTC. Translation: CASSSSSGEQFF.